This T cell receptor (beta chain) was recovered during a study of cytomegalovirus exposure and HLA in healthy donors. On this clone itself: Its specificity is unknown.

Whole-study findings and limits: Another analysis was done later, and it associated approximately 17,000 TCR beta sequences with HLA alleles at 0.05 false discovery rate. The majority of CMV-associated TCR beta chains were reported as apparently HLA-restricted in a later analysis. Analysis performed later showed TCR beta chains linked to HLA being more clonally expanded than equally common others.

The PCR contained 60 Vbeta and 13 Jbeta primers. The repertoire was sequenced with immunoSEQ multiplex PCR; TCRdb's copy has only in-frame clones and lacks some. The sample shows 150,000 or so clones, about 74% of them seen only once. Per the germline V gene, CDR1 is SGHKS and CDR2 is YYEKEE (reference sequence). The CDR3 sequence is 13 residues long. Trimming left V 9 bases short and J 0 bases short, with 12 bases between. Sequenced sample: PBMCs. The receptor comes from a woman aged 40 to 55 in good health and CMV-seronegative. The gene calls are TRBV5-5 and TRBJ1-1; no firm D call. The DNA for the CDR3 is TGTGCCACCCAAAAAGGAGTGAACACTGAAGCTTTCTTT. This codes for CATQKGVNTEAFF.